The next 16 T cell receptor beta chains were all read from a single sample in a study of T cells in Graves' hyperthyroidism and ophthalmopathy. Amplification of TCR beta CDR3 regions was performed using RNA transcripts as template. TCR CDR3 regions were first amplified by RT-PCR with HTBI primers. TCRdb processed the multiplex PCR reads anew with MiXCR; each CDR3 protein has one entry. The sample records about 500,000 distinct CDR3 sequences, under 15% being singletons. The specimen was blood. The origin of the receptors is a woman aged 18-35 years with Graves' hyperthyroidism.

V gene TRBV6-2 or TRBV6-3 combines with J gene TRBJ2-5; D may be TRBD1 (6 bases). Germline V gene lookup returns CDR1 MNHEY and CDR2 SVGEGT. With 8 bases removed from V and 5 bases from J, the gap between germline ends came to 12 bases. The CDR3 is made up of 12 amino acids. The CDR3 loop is CASQPGVETQYF. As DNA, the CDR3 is TGTGCCAGCCAACCAGGGGTGGAGACCCAGTACTTC.

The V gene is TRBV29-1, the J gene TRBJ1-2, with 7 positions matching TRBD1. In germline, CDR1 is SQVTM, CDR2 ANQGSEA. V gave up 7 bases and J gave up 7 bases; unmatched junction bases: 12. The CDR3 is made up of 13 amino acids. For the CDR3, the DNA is TGCAGCGCCCCCCGGGACAGCTTAGGTGGCTACACCTTC. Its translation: CSAPRDSLGGYTF.

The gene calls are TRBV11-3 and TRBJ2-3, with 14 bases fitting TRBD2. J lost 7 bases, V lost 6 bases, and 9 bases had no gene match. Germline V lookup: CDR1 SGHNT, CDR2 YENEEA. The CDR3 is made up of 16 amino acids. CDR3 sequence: CASRKGLAGVGYTQYF. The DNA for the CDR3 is TGTGCCAGCAGAAAGGGACTAGCGGGAGTAGGGTATACGCAGTATTTT.

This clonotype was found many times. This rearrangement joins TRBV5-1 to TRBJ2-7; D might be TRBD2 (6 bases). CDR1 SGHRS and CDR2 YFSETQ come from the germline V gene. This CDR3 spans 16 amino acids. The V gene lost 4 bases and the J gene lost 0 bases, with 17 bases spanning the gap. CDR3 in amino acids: CASSTAAGTGSYEQYF. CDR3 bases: TGCGCCAGCAGCACCGCAGCCGGGACTGGCTCCTACGAGCAGTACTTC.

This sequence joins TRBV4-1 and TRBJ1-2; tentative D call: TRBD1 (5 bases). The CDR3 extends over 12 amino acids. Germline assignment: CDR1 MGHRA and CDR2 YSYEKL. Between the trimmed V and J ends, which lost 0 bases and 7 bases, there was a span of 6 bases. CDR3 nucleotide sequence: TGCGCCAGCAGCCAAGATGGGGGTGGCTACACCTTC. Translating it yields CASSQDGGGYTF.

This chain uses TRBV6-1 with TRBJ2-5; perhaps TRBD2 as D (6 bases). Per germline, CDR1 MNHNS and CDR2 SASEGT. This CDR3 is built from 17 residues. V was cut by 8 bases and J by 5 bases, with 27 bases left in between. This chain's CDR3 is CASQNIPGAGRGETQYF. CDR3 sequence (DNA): TGTGCCAGCCAAAACATCCCTGGGGCGGGGAGAGGGGAGACCCAGTACTTC.

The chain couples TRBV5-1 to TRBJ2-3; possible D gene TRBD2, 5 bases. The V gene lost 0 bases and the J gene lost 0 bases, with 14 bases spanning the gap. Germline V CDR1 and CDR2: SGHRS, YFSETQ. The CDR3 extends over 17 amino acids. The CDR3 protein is CASSLAVSGSSTDTQYF. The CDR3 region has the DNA TGCGCCAGCAGCTTGGCCGTGAGCGGATCTAGCACAGATACGCAGTATTTT. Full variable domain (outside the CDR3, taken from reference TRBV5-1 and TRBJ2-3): KAGVTQTPRYLIKTRGQQVTLSCSPISGHRSVSWYQQTPGQGLQFLFEYFSETQRNKGNFPGRFSGRQFSNSRSEMNVSTLELGDSALYLCASSLAVSGSSTDTQYFGPGTRLTVL.

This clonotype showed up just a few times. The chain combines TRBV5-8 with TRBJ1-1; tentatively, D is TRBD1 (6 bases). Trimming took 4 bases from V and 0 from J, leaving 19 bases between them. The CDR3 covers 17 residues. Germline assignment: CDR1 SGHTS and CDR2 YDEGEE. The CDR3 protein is CASSPASPNRVNTEAFF. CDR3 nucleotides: TGTGCCAGCAGCCCAGCTTCCCCCAACAGGGTGAACACTGAAGCTTTCTTT.

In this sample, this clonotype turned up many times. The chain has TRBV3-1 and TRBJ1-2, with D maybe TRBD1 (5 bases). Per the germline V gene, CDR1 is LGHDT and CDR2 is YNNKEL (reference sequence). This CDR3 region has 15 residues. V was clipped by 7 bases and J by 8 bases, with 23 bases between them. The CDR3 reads CASTLLRQYLEGYTF. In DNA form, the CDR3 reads TGTGCCAGCACCCTACTCAGACAGTACCTCGAAGGCTACACCTTC.

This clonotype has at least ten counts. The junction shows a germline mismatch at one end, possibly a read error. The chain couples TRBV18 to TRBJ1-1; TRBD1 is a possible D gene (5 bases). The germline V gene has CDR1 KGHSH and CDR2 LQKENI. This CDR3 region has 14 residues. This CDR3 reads CTSSLGPSDTEAFF. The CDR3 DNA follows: TGTACCAGCTCACTGGGACCTTCGGACACTGAAGCTTTCTTT. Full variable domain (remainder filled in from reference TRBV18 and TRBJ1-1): NAGVMQNPRHLVRRRGQEARLRCSPMKGHSHVYWYRQLPEEGLKFMVYLQKENIIDESGMPKERFSAEFPKEGPSILRIQQVVRGDSAAYFCTSSLGPSDTEAFFGQGTRLTVV.

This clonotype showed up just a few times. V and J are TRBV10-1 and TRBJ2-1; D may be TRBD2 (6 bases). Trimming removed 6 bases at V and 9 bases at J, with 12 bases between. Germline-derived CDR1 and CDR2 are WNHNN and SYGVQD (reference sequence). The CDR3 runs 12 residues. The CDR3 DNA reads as TGCGCCAGCAGCGCTAGCGACGGTGAGCAGTTCTTC. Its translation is CASSASDGEQFF.

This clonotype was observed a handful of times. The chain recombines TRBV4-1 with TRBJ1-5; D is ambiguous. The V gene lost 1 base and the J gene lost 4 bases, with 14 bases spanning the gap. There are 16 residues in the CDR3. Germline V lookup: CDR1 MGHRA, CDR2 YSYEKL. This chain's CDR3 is CASSQVPGNANQPQHF. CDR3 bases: TGCGCCAGCAGCCAAGTACCCGGTAATGCAAATCAGCCCCAGCATTTT.

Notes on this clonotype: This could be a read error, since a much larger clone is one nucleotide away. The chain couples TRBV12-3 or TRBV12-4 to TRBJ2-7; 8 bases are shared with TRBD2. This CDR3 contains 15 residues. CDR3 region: CAGSGGERESHEQYF. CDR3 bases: TGTGCCGGCAGTGGGGGGGAGCGGGAGTCCCACGAGCAGTACTTC.

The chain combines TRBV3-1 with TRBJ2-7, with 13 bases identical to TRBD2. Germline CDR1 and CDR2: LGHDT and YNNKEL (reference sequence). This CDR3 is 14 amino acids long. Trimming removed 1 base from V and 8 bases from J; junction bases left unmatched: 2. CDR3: CASSQGLAGGQQYF. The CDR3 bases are TGTGCCAGCAGCCAAGGACTAGCGGGAGGCCAGCAGTACTTC.

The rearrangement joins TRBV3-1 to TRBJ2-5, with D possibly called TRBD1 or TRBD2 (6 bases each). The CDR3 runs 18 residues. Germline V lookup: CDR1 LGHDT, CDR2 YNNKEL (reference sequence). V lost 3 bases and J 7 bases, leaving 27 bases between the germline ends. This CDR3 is CASSQKGWTTSVGGTQYF. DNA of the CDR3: TGTGCCAGCAGCCAGAAGGGTTGGACTACCTCAGTAGGGGGGACCCAGTACTTC.

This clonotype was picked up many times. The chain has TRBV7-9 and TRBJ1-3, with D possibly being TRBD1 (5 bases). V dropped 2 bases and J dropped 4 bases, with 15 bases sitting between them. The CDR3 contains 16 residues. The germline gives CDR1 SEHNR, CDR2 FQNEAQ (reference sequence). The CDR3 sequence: CASSLLTARRGNTIYF. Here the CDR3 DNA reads TGTGCCAGCAGCTTATTGACAGCCAGGAGAGGAAACACCATATATTTT.